The TCR beta chain under discussion was sequenced for a study of T cells in Graves' hyperthyroidism and ophthalmopathy. Inclusion characteristics of ophthalmopathy patients comprised a Clinical Activity Score of at least 3, a NOSPECS grade of at least 4, and duration under 3 months. Fresh peripheral blood, 10 ml, yielded the PBMCs. Germline trimming cut 4 bases from V and 3 bases from J; bases unmatched to any gene: 16. Germline CDR1 is SGHRS and CDR2 is YFSETQ. This CDR3 is 17 amino acids long. RNA transcripts gave rise to amplified TCR beta CDR3 regions. RT-PCR in the first round (using the HTBI primer set) targeted the TCR CDR3. Via MiXCR, TCRdb re-called the multiplex PCR reads, giving one row per CDR3 protein. The table lists hundreds of thousands of distinct CDR3 sequences, about 14% of them singletons. This clonotype was counted many times. Its antigen is currently unknown. Findings of the study overall: Most clonotypes expanded in the thyroid (above 0.001) were also present in blood. Ophthalmopathy was predicted by the model a median of approximately 6.6 months ahead of onset.

The receptor was isolated from a woman between 40 and 50 years old with Graves' ophthalmopathy. What was sequenced was blood. The chain employs TRBV5-1 and TRBJ2-7, with 7 positions matching TRBD1. The DNA for the CDR3 is TGCGCCAGCAGCGATGGAGTGCCTCAGGACAGGATCTACGAGCAGTACTTC. As protein: CASSDGVPQDRIYEQYF.